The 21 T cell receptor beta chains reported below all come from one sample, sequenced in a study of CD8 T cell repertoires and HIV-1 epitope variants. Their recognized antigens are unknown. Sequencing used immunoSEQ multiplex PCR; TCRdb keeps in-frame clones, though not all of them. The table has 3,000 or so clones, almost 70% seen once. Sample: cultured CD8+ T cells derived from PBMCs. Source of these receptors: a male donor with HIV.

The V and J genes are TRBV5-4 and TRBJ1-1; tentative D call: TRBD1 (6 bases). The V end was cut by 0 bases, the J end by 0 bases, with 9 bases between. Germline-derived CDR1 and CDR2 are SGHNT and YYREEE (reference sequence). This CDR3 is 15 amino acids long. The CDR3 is CASSLEDSMNTEAFF. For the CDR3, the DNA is TGTGCCAGCAGCTTGGAGGACAGCATGAACACTGAAGCTTTCTTT.

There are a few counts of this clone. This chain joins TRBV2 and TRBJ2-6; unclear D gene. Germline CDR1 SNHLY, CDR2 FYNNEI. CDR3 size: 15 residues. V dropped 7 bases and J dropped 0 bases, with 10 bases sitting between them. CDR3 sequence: CASTPFDSGANVLTF. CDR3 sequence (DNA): TGTGCCAGCACCCCCTTCGACTCTGGGGCCAACGTCCTGACTTTC.

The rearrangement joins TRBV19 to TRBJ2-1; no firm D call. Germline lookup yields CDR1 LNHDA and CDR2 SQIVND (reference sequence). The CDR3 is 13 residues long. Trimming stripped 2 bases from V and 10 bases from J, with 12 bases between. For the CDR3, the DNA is TGTGCCAGTAGTATAATGGAGATGACCGAGCAGTTCTTC. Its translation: CASSIMEMTEQFF.

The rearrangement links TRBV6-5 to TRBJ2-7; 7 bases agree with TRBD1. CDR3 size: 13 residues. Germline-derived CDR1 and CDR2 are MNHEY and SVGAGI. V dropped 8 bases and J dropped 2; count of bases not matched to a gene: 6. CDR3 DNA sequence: TGTGCCAGCCGATCCGGGACAGCCTACGAGCAGTACTTC. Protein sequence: CASRSGTAYEQYF.

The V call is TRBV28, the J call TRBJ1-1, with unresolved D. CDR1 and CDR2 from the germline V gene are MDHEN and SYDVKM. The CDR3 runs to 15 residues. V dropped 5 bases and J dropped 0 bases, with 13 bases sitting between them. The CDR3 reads CASSAQGWLNTEAFF. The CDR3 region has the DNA TGTGCCAGCAGTGCCCAAGGATGGCTGAACACTGAAGCTTTCTTT.

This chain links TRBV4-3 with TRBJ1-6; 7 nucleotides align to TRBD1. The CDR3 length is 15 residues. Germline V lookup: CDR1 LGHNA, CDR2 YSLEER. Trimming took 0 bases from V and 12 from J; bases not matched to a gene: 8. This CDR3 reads CASSQEIGGILPLHF. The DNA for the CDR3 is TGCGCCAGCAGCCAAGAGATAGGGGGCATCTTACCCCTCCACTTT.

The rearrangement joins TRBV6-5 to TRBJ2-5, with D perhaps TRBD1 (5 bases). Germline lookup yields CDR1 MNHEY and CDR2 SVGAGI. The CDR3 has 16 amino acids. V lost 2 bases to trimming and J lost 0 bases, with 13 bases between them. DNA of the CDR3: TGTGCCAGCAGTTACCGGTTCTCGACAGACCAAGAGACCCAGTACTTC. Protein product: CASSYRFSTDQETQYF.

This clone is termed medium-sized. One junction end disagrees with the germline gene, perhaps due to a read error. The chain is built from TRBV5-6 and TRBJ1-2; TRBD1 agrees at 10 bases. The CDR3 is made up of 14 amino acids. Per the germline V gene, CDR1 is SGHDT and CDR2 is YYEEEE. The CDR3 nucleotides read TGTGCCAGCAGCGATCCCGGGACAGGGGTCCTCGGTGCCTTC. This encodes CASSDPGTGVLGAF.

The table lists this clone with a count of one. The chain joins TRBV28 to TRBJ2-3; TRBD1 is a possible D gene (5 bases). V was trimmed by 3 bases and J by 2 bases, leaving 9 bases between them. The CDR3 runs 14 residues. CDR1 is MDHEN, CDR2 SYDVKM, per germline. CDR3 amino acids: CASSLIGDTDTQYF. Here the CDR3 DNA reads TGTGCCAGCAGTTTGATAGGGGACACAGATACGCAGTATTTT.

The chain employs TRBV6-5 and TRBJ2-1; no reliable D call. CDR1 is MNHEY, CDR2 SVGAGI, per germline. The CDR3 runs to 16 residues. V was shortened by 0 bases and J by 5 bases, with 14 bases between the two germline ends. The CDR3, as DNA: TGTGCCAGCAGTTACTCGACAAGCGTTAGCCACAATGAGCAGTTCTTC. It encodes CASSYSTSVSHNEQFF.

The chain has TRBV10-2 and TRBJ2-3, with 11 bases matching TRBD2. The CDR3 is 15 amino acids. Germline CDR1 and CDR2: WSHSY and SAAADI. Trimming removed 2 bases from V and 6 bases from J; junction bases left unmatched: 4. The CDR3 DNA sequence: TGCGCCAGCAGTGAGATAGGACTAGCGGGCGATACGCAGTATTTT. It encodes CASSEIGLAGDTQYF.

In DNA form, the CDR3 reads TGTGCCAGCAGTCGTCCGGGGGCGGACACCGGGGAGCTGTTTTTT. The encoded protein is CASSRPGADTGELFF. The chain links TRBV4-2 to TRBJ2-2; either TRBD1 or TRBD2 may fit D (6 bases each). V was clipped by 6 bases and J by 3 bases, with 14 bases between them. There are 15 residues in the CDR3. Germline V gene data show CDR1 as LGHNA and CDR2 as YNFKEQ.

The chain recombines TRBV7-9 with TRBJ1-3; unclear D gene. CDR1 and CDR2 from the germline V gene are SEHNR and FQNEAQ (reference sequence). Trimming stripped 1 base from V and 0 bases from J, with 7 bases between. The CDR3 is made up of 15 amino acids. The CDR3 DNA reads TGTGCCAGCAGCTTAGGGCCTAGCTCTGGAAACACCATATATTTT. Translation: CASSLGPSSGNTIYF.

The CDR3 loop reads CASSLPPGLDSYEQYF. The CDR3, as DNA: TGTGCCAGCAGTTTACCTCCGGGACTAGACTCCTACGAGCAGTACTTC. The V gene is TRBV28, the J gene TRBJ2-7, with 8 bases matching TRBD2. The V gene's germline CDR1 is MDHEN and CDR2 SYDVKM. The V and J ends lost 2 bases and 0 bases, in that order; junction bases with no gene match: 6. The CDR3 runs 16 residues. Using reference TRBV28 and TRBJ2-7 for the parts outside the CDR3, the full variable domain is DVKVTQSSRYLVKRTGEKVFLECVQDMDHENMFWYRQDPGLGLRLIYFSYDVKMKEKGDIPEGYSVSREKKERFSLILESASTNQTSMYLCASSLPPGLDSYEQYFGPGTRLTVT.

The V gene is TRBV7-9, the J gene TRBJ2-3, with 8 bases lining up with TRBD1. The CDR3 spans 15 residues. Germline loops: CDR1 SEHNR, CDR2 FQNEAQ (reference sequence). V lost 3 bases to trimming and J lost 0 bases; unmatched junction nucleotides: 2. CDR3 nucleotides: TGTGCCAGCAGCTTGGCAGGGGGCAGCACAGATACGCAGTATTTT. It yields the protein CASSLAGGSTDTQYF. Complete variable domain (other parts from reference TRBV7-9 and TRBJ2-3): DTGVSQNPRHKITKRGQNVTFRCDPISEHNRLYWYRQTLGQGPEFLTYFQNEAQLEKSRLLSDRFSAERPKGSFSTLEIQRTEQGDSAMYLCASSLAGGSTDTQYFGPGTRLTVL.

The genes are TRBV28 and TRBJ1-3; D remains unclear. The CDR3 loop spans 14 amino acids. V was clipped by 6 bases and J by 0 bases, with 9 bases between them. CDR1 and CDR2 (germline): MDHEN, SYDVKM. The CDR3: CASSGKTSGNTIYF. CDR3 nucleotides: TGTGCCAGCAGCGGGAAGACCTCTGGAAACACCATATATTTT.

This CDR3 is CASSSVRDYTGELFF. CDR3 DNA: TGTGCCAGCAGCTCGGTTCGAGATTACACCGGGGAGCTGTTTTTT. The gene calls are TRBV11-3 and TRBJ2-2; D unresolved. V was trimmed by 4 bases and J by 3 bases, leaving 12 bases between them. Germline V CDR1 and CDR2: SGHNT, YENEEA. CDR3 length: 15 amino acids.

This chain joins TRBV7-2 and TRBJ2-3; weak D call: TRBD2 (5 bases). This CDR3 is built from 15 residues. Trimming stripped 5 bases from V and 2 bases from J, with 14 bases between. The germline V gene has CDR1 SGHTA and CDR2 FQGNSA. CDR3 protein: CASSPTRAATDTQYF. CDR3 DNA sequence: TGTGCCAGCAGCCCCACTAGGGCTGCCACAGATACGCAGTATTTT.

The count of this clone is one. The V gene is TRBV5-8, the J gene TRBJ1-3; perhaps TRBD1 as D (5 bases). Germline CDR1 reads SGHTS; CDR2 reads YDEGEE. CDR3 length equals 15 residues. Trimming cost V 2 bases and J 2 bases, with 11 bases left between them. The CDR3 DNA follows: TGTGCCAGCAGCTTCGGACGGGACCCTGGAAACACCATATATTTT. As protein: CASSFGRDPGNTIYF.

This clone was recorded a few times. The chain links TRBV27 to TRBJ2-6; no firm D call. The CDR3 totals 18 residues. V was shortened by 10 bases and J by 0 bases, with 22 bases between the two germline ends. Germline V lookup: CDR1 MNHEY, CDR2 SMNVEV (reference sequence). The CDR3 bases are TGTGCCACCCAATCCACAACTACTGCGAACTCTGGGGCCAACGTCCTGACTTTC. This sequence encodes CATQSTTTANSGANVLTF.

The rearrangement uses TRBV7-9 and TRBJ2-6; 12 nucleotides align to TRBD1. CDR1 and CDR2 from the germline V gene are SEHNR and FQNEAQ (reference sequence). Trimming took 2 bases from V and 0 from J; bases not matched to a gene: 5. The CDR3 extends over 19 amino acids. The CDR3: CASSLTGTGGYSGANVLTF. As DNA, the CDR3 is TGTGCCAGCAGCTTAACCGGGACAGGGGGCTACTCTGGGGCCAACGTCCTGACTTTC.